Included here is one T cell receptor (beta chain) sequence, with context. As yet, its antigen is unknown. Some clones are missing from TCRdb's copy, which holds only in-frame ones; the method was immunoSEQ multiplex PCR. This repertoire shows roughly 250,000 clones, roughly 89% found once; its top ten account for more than 0.35%. This entry comes from a study of cytomegalovirus exposure and HLA in healthy donors. Whole-study findings and limits: In vitro work confirmed that three CMV-associated chains recognize CMV antigens. Altogether, about 160 TCR beta chains were recorded as cytomegalovirus-associated.

CDR1 and CDR2 (germline): SNHLY, FYNNEI. Trimming shortened V by 6 bases and J by 0 bases, and 11 bases separated the two germline ends. The CDR3 is made up of 14 amino acids. The chain links TRBV2 to TRBJ1-2, with unresolved D. The origin of this receptor is a woman aged 18-30 years in good health and CMV-seronegative. Input material: PBMCs. CDR3 loop: CASSETGANYGYTF. Here the CDR3 DNA reads TGTGCCAGCAGCGAAACTGGAGCTAACTATGGCTACACCTTC. Full variable domain (outside the CDR3, taken from reference TRBV2 and TRBJ1-2): EPEVTQTPSHQVTQMGQEVILRCVPISNHLYFYWYRQILGQKVEFLVSFYNNEISEKSEIFDDQFSVERPDGSNFTLKIRSTKLEDSAMYFCASSETGANYGYTFGSGTRLTVV.